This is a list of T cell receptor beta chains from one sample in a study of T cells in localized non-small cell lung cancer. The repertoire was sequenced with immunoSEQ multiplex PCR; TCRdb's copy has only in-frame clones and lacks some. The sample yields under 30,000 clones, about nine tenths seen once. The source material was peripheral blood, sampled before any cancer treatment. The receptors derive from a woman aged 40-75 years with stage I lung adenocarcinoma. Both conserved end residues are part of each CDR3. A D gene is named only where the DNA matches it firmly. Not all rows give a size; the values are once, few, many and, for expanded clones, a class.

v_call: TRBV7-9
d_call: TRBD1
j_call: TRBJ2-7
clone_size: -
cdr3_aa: CASSKTGTGNYEQYF
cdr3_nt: TGTGCCAGCAGCAAGACCGGGACAGGGAACTACGAGCAGTACTTC

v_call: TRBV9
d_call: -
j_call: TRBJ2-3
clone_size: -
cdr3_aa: CASSVSTDTQYF
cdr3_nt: TGTGCCAGCAGCGTTAGCACAGATACGCAGTATTTT

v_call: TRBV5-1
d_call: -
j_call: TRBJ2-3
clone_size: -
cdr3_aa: CASSSRGGAGITDTQYF
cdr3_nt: TGCGCCAGCAGCTCCCGAGGGGGGGCGGGAATCACAGATACGCAGTATTTT

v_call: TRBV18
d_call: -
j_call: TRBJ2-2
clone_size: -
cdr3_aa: CASSPRRGTGELFF
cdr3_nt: TGTGCCAGCTCACCAAGGCGCGGCACCGGGGAGCTGTTTTTT

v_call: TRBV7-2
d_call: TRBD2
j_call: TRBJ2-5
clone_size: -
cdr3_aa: CASSREAGGEETQYF
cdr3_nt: TGTGCCAGCAGCCGAGAAGCGGGAGGGGAAGAGACCCAGTACTTC

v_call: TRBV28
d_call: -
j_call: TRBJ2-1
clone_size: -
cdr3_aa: CASLLPGSGYNEQFF
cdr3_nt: TGTGCCAGCCTTCTCCCAGGGAGCGGCTACAATGAGCAGTTCTTC

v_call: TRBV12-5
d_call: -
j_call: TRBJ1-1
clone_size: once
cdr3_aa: CASGRGNTEAFF
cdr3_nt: TGTGCTAGTGGTCGTGGGAACACTGAAGCTTTCTTT

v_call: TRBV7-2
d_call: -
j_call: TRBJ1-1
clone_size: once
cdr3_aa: CASSLAYSEAFF
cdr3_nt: TGTGCCAGCAGCTTAGCTTACAGTGAAGCTTTCTTT

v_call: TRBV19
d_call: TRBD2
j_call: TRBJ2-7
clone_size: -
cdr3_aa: CASSIRGVSSGIYEQYF
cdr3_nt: TGTGCCAGTAGTATTCGGGGCGTGTCTAGCGGGATCTACGAGCAGTACTTC

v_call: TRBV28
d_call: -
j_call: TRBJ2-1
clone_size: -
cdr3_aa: CASSLPDLSYNEQFF
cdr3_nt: TGTGCCAGCAGTTTACCGGACCTTTCCTACAATGAGCAGTTCTTC

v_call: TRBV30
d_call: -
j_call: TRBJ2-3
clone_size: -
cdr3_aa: CAWSPIATDTQYF
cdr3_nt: TGTGCCTGGTCACCTATTGCCACAGATACGCAGTATTTT

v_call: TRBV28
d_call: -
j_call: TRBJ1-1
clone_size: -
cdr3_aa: CASLWGGNTEAFF
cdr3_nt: TGTGCCAGCCTTTGGGGGGGGAACACTGAAGCTTTCTTT

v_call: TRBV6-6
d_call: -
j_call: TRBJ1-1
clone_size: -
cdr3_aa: CASSYPETSIF
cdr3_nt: TGTGCCAGCAGTTACCCCGAGACATCGATCTTT

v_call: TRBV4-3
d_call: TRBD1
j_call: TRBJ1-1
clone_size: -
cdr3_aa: CASSRGQGAEAFF
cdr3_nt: TGCGCCAGCAGCCGCGGACAGGGGGCTGAAGCTTTCTTT

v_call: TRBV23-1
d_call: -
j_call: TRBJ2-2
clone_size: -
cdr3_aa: CASRGTTRGELFF
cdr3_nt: TGCGCCAGCAGAGGCACAACCAGGGGGGAGCTGTTTTTT

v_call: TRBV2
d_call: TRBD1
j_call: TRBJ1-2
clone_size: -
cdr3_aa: CASSTTGGYGYTF
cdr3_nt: TGTGCCAGCAGCACGACAGGGGGCTATGGCTACACCTTC

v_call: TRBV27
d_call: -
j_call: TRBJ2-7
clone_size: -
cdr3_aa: CASSSPSAPSYEQYF
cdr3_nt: TGTGCCAGCAGTTCGCCTTCAGCGCCCTCCTACGAGCAGTACTTC

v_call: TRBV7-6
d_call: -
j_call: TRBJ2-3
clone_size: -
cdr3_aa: CASSVTDTQYF
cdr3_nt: TGTGCCAGCAGCGTCACAGATACGCAGTATTTT

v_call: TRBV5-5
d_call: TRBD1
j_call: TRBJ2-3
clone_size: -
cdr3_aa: CASNGQVGTDTQYF
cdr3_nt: TGTGCCAGCAACGGACAGGTCGGAACAGATACGCAGTATTTT

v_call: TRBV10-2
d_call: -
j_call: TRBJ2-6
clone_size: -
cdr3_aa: CASRGSGANVLTF
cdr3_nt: TGCGCCAGCAGAGGCTCTGGGGCCAACGTCCTGACTTTC

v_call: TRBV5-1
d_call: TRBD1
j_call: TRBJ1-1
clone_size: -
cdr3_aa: CASSLDRGNTEAFF
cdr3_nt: TGCGCCAGCAGCTTGGACAGGGGGAACACTGAAGCTTTCTTT

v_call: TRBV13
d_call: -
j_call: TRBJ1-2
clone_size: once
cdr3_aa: CASSPEGGGAGYGYTF
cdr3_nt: TGTGCCAGCAGCCCCGAAGGCGGGGGAGCGGGCTATGGCTACACCTTC

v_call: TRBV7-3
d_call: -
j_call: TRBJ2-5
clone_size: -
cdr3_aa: CASQSGPQETQYF
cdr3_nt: TGTGCCAGCCAATCGGGCCCCCAAGAGACCCAGTACTTC

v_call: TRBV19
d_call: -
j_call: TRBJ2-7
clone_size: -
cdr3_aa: CASRVQDGSYEQYF
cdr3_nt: TGTGCCAGTAGAGTCCAAGACGGATCCTACGAGCAGTACTTC

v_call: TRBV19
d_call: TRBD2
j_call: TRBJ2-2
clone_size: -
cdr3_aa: CASSIAGGPLGELFF
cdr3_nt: TGTGCCAGTAGTATAGCGGGAGGGCCTCTCGGGGAGCTGTTTTTT

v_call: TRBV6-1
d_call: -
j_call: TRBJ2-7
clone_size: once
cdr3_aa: CASRQGPSYEQYF
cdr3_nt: TGTGCCAGCAGACAGGGCCCCTCTTACGAGCAGTACTTC

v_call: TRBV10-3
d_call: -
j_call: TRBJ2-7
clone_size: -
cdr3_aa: CAIGTATYEQYF
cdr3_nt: TGTGCCATCGGCACAGCGACCTACGAGCAGTACTTC

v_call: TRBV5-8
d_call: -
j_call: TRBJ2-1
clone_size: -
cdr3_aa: CASRILDSRLNEQFF
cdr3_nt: TGTGCCAGCAGGATCCTAGACTCCCGGCTCAATGAGCAGTTCTTC